These 5 T cell receptor beta chains share one sample of origin, sequenced in a study of early T cells in non-severe SARS-CoV-2 infection. TCRdb ran MiXCR on the 5' RACE reads and lists one entry per CDR3 protein. The sample shows 98,000 or so distinct CDR3 sequences, 9.5% to 15% of them seen only once. Sample: whole blood, taken at baseline. Receptors originate from an adult who was a healthcare worker with PCR-confirmed SARS-CoV-2 infection or an uninfected control (not recorded which).

Many counts were recorded for this clonotype. V is TRBV5-6 and J is TRBJ2-1; D not certain. V lost 2 bases and J 3 bases, leaving 12 bases between the germline ends. The CDR3 is 15 residues long. CDR1 is SGHDT and CDR2 is YYEEEE in the germline V gene. This chain's CDR3 is CASSFPSVVYNEQFF. DNA for the CDR3: TGTGCCAGCAGCTTTCCAAGCGTCGTCTACAATGAGCAGTTCTTC.

A few counts support this clonotype. The chain uses TRBV6-5 and TRBJ2-5; D is unresolved. The CDR3 runs to 13 residues. V shed 0 bases and J shed 2 bases, with 4 bases lying between them. Germline values: CDR1 MNHEY, CDR2 SVGAGI. Written as DNA, the CDR3 is TGTGCCAGCAGTTACTCAGGGCAAGAGACCCAGTACTTC. Amino acid sequence: CASSYSGQETQYF.

The chain has TRBV29-1 and TRBJ2-5; TRBD1 matches at 7 bases. After removal of 0 bases from V and 5 bases from J, the junction contained 9 bases not matched to a gene. CDR1 is SQVTM, CDR2 ANQGSEA, per germline. This CDR3 region has 15 residues. The chain's CDR3 is CSVEDQLGGAETQYF. The DNA of the CDR3 is TGCAGCGTTGAAGATCAATTAGGGGGCGCGGAGACCCAGTACTTC.

This clonotype was seen repeatedly, ten times or more. J is TRBJ2-1 and V is TRBV4-1, with a possible D match to TRBD1 (5 bases). This CDR3 contains 13 residues. Trimming stripped 6 bases from V and 5 bases from J, with 11 bases between. Germline assignment: CDR1 MGHRA and CDR2 YSYEKL. The CDR3 region is CASSSQGHNEQFF. The CDR3 region has the DNA TGCGCCAGCAGTTCCCAGGGCCACAATGAGCAGTTCTTC.

The gene calls are TRBV7-8 and TRBJ2-3, with D possibly being TRBD2 (5 bases). The V and J ends lost 6 bases and 0 bases respectively, with 16 bases between them. The length of the CDR3 is 16 residues. In germline, CDR1 is SGHVS, CDR2 FQNEAQ. This CDR3 reads CASSSRSGVSTDTQYF. For the CDR3, the DNA is TGTGCCAGCAGTTCACGATCCGGGGTTAGCACAGATACGCAGTATTTT.